Presented here are 31 T cell receptor beta chains from one specimen sequenced in a study of blood T cell repertoires in COVID-19. Profiled with immunoSEQ multiplex PCR; TCRdb holds only in-frame clones, not every one. In the table there are approximately 280,000 clones, about nine tenths of which are singletons. The sample was peripheral blood. These receptors came from a woman in her thirties with COVID-19, enrolled during active disease.

The rearrangement uses TRBV2 and TRBJ2-5, with a possible D match to TRBD1 (6 bases). The CDR3 consists of 14 residues. V was cut by 6 bases and J by 2 bases, with 13 bases left in between. The germline CDR1 and CDR2 sequences are SNHLY and FYNNEI. This CDR3 is CASRGRGHQETQYF. The CDR3 nucleotides are TGTGCCAGCAGAGGCAGGGGTCATCAAGAGACCCAGTACTTC.

V usage is TRBV9 and J usage is TRBJ2-5, with TRBD2 matching 8 bases. The germline V gene encodes CDR1 SGDLS and CDR2 YYNGEE. CDR3 size: 14 residues. J lost 3 bases, V lost 3 bases, and 4 bases had no gene match. CDR3 bases: TGTGCCAGCAGCGGGAGCGGGGGAGAAGAGACCCAGTACTTC. Its protein is CASSGSGGEETQYF.

V and J are TRBV27 and TRBJ2-7; D is unresolved. The CDR3 covers 13 residues. CDR1 is MNHEY, CDR2 SMNVEV, per germline (reference sequence). Trimming left V 2 bases short and J 2 bases short, with 7 bases between. This CDR3 is CASSLSETYEQYF. CDR3 bases: TGTGCCAGCAGTTTAAGTGAGACCTACGAGCAGTACTTC.

V and J are TRBV19 and TRBJ2-7; 7 positions match TRBD1. This CDR3 is 14 amino acids long. Trimming took 0 bases from V and 3 from J; bases not matched to a gene: 2. CDR1 and CDR2 from the germline V gene are LNHDA and SQIVND (reference sequence). The CDR3 reads CASSIEQGNYEQYF. In DNA form, the CDR3 reads TGTGCCAGTAGTATAGAACAGGGGAACTACGAGCAGTACTTC.

The chain couples TRBV6-2 or TRBV6-3 to TRBJ2-5; TRBD2 is a possible D gene (6 bases). The CDR3 has 14 amino acids. V lost 0 bases, J lost 3 bases, and 8 bases lay in between. Germline V gene lookup returns CDR1 MNHEY and CDR2 SVGEGT. The DNA for the CDR3 is TGTGCCAGCAGTTACTCCGGGACTGAAGAGACCCAGTACTTC. Amino acid sequence: CASSYSGTEETQYF.

Here the CDR3 DNA reads TGTGCCAGCAGTCCCCGGGACAGGGGAAATTCACCCCTCCACTTT. It yields the protein CASSPRDRGNSPLHF. V is TRBV28 and J is TRBJ1-6; TRBD1 matches at 10 bases. CDR3 length equals 15 residues. CDR1 and CDR2 from the germline V gene are MDHEN and SYDVKM. J lost 7 bases, V lost 5 bases, and 5 bases had no gene match.

The chain is built from TRBV4-3 and TRBJ2-7; tentative D call: TRBD2 (6 bases). The CDR3 runs 13 residues. Per the germline V gene, CDR1 is LGHNA and CDR2 is YSLEER. With 2 bases removed from V and 5 bases from J, the gap between germline ends came to 10 bases. CDR3: CASSQNTGDEQYF. Here the CDR3 DNA reads TGCGCCAGCAGCCAAAACACGGGAGACGAGCAGTACTTC.

This chain links TRBV27 with TRBJ2-3, with 8 nucleotides matching TRBD2. The CDR3 has 14 amino acids. V was pared by 8 bases and J by 0 bases, with 4 bases of the junction left unmatched. Germline values: CDR1 MNHEY, CDR2 SMNVEV (reference sequence). CDR3 in DNA: TGTGCCAGCCGAGCGGGAGCTAGCACAGATACGCAGTATTTT. Its translation is CASRAGASTDTQYF.

The chain joins TRBV11-2 to TRBJ1-2, with D tentatively TRBD1 (6 bases). The ends were cut back, 2 bases at V and 4 bases at J, with 11 bases in the middle. The CDR3 length is 14 residues. Germline CDR1 is SGHAT and CDR2 is FQNNGV. CDR3 in amino acids: CASSLNRVFYGYTF. CDR3 DNA sequence: TGTGCCAGCAGCTTAAACAGGGTTTTCTATGGCTACACCTTC.

The chain has TRBV18 and TRBJ2-2; 10 bases line up with TRBD1. Germline CDR1 KGHSH, CDR2 LQKENI. Germline trimming cut 10 bases from V and 5 bases from J; bases unmatched to any gene: 7. This CDR3 has 14 residues. Written as DNA, the CDR3 is TGTGCCACCTACCGGGACAGGGGAACCGGGGAGCTGTTTTTT. The encoded protein is CATYRDRGTGELFF.

This rearrangement joins TRBV2 to TRBJ1-4; the match to TRBD1 covers 9 bases. This CDR3 comprises 14 residues. V lost 5 bases, J lost 10 bases, and 8 bases stayed unmatched. The germline gives CDR1 SNHLY, CDR2 FYNNEI. CDR3 region: CASSPDRGSGKLFF. The CDR3, as DNA: TGTGCCAGCAGTCCGGACAGGGGAAGCGGAAAACTGTTTTTT.

The sample holds a few counts of this clone. The chain employs TRBV5-1 and TRBJ2-2; tentatively, D is TRBD1 (6 bases). V lost 7 bases and J 0 bases, leaving 10 bases between the germline ends. The CDR3 is 14 residues long. Germline-derived CDR1 and CDR2 are SGHRS and YFSETQ. CDR3 sequence (DNA): TGCGCCAGCCTCACAGGGCCGAACACCGGGGAGCTGTTTTTT. Amino acid sequence: CASLTGPNTGELFF.

This clone was counted once. The rearrangement joins TRBV2 to TRBJ2-1, with TRBD2 matching 11 bases. The CDR3 spans 17 residues. V lost 2 bases, J lost 0 bases, and 3 bases stayed unmatched. Germline V gene sequence: CDR1 SNHLY, CDR2 FYNNEI. The CDR3 reads CASSERGLAASYNEQFF. The CDR3 DNA reads TGTGCCAGCAGTGAAAGGGGACTAGCGGCCTCCTACAATGAGCAGTTCTTC.

The chain joins TRBV28 to TRBJ2-7, with D possibly matching TRBD2 (6 bases). There are 13 residues in the CDR3. The V end was cut by 7 bases, the J end by 3 bases, with 13 bases between. Germline assignment: CDR1 MDHEN and CDR2 SYDVKM. The CDR3 DNA follows: TGTGCCAGCATCGGTAGGGGACTCTACGAGCAGTACTTC. Translated: CASIGRGLYEQYF.

This sequence joins TRBV5-1 and TRBJ2-1; TRBD1 might be the D (7 bases). CDR1 and CDR2 (germline): SGHRS, YFSETQ. Trimming stripped 4 bases from V and 4 bases from J, with 12 bases between. This CDR3 spans 14 amino acids. The chain's CDR3 is CASSGGTEYNEQFF. Written as DNA, the CDR3 is TGCGCCAGCAGCGGCGGGACAGAGTACAATGAGCAGTTCTTC.

The chain couples TRBV3-1 (or the pseudogene TRBV3-2) to TRBJ2-2; 8 bases fit TRBD1. This CDR3 has 15 amino acids. V gave up 0 bases and J gave up 7 bases; unmatched junction bases: 4. Germline V gene lookup returns CDR1 LGHDT and CDR2 YNNKEL (reference sequence). CDR3 region: CASSQEGTGHGELFF. CDR3 nucleotides: TGTGCCAGCAGCCAAGAAGGGACAGGCCACGGGGAGCTGTTTTTT.

The V and J genes are TRBV6-1 and TRBJ2-6; D unresolved. V dropped 1 base and J dropped 2 bases, with 9 bases sitting between them. The CDR3 has 16 residues. CDR1 is MNHNS and CDR2 is SASEGT in the germline V gene. The CDR3, as DNA: TGTGCCAGCAGTGAAGTTAGCCTCCCTGGGGCCAACGTCCTGACTTTC. Its protein is CASSEVSLPGANVLTF.

The chain couples TRBV25-1 to TRBJ2-5; TRBD2 matches at 10 bases. Germline CDR1 MGHDK, CDR2 SYGVNS. The CDR3 totals 18 residues. Losses at the gene ends were 1 base for V and 1 base for J; bases not matched to a gene: 9. The CDR3 region is CASSEWASGSGGQETQYF. The CDR3 DNA reads as TGTGCCAGCAGTGAATGGGCTAGCGGGAGTGGGGGCCAAGAGACCCAGTACTTC.

This chain links TRBV28 with TRBJ1-5; D is uncertain. V dropped 5 bases and J dropped 5 bases, with 13 bases sitting between them. The germline gives CDR1 MDHEN, CDR2 SYDVKM. The CDR3 is made up of 14 amino acids. CDR3: CASSLLGFDQPQHF. For the CDR3, the DNA is TGTGCCAGCAGTCTTTTGGGCTTCGATCAGCCCCAGCATTTT.

The chain uses TRBV7-9 and TRBJ2-7, with D perhaps TRBD1 (6 bases). Germline CDR1 reads SEHNR; CDR2 reads FQNEAQ (reference sequence). The CDR3 totals 15 residues. The V gene lost 1 base and the J gene lost 3 bases, with 13 bases spanning the gap. CDR3 nucleotides: TGTGCCAGCAGCTTAGTAGGGACACCAGACTACGAGCAGTACTTC. It encodes CASSLVGTPDYEQYF.

The gene calls are TRBV2 and TRBJ1-2; 7 bases agree with TRBD1. Germline V lookup: CDR1 SNHLY, CDR2 FYNNEI. This CDR3 contains 13 residues. The J segment lost 5 bases and the V segment lost 7 bases, leaving 7 bases of the junction unmatched. CDR3: CASNQGGQYGYTF. Here the CDR3 DNA reads TGTGCCAGCAATCAAGGGGGACAGTATGGCTACACCTTC.

As to this clone: Different DNA sequences within this sample yield the same CDR3. The V call is TRBV29-1, the J call TRBJ2-5; D gene uncertain. The CDR3 is 10 amino acids. V lost 4 bases, J lost 4 bases, and 4 bases lay in between. Germline CDR1 SQVTM, CDR2 ANQGSEA. CDR3 protein: CSVGGETQYF. The CDR3 DNA is TGCAGCGTTGGCGGAGAGACCCAGTACTTC.

The chain recombines TRBV29-1 with TRBJ1-1, with a weak D call TRBD1 (6 bases). This CDR3 is 14 amino acids long. The ends were cut back, 7 bases at V and 3 bases at J, with 18 bases in the middle. Germline assignment: CDR1 SQVTM and CDR2 ANQGSEA. The CDR3 coding sequence is TGCAGCGCCTTCCTCCAGGGGAGGGACACTGAAGCTTTCTTT. The encoded protein is CSAFLQGRDTEAFF.

The V call is TRBV4-3, the J call TRBJ2-3, with TRBD2 matching 8 bases. Germline values: CDR1 LGHNA, CDR2 YSLEER. The CDR3 contains 15 residues. Trimming took 0 bases from V and 4 from J; bases not matched to a gene: 3. The CDR3 loop is CASSQDWTSSDTQYF. Written as DNA, the CDR3 is TGCGCCAGCAGCCAAGATTGGACTAGCTCAGATACGCAGTATTTT.

The chain recombines TRBV9 with TRBJ2-1, with 9 bases that match TRBD2. The CDR3 is 15 residues long. The germline CDR1 and CDR2 sequences are SGDLS and YYNGEE. The ends lost 2 bases at V and 6 bases at J; junction bases unmatched: 6. Written as DNA, the CDR3 is TGTGCCAGCAGCGTTAGCGGGAGTACGAGCAATGAGCAGTTCTTC. This gives the protein CASSVSGSTSNEQFF.

The table lists this clone with a count of one. The CDR3 is CASSLSRANEKLFF. CDR3 nucleotide sequence: TGTGCCAGCAGTCTGAGCCGAGCTAATGAAAAACTGTTTTTT. This chain uses TRBV6-5 with TRBJ1-4; D is unclear. The germline V gene has CDR1 MNHEY and CDR2 SVGAGI. Deletions cut 5 bases from V and 3 bases from J, with 10 bases between. The CDR3 has 14 amino acids.

This chain joins TRBV11-3 and TRBJ2-5, with TRBD1 matching over 10 bases. The trim removed 1 base at V and 2 bases at J, leaving 7 bases unmatched. Germline V gene sequence: CDR1 SGHNT, CDR2 YENEEA. The CDR3 sequence is 17 residues long. CDR3 sequence (DNA): TGTGCCAGCAGCTTAGTAACCGGGACAGGGGAGCAAGAGACCCAGTACTTC. It specifies CASSLVTGTGEQETQYF.

The V and J genes are TRBV15 and TRBJ1-2, with D maybe TRBD1 (6 bases). V lost 6 bases and J 4 bases, leaving 15 bases between the germline ends. Germline CDR1 is LNHNV and CDR2 is YYDKDF (reference sequence). The CDR3 has 14 amino acids. This chain's CDR3 is CATSRTEDIYGYTF. The CDR3 coding sequence is TGTGCCACCAGTAGGACAGAAGATATCTATGGCTACACCTTC.

The rearrangement links TRBV4-1 to TRBJ1-2; D may be TRBD1 (6 bases). Trimming took off 2 bases at V and 7 bases at J, with 23 bases between the two ends. This CDR3 is 17 amino acids long. Germline CDR1 MGHRA, CDR2 YSYEKL. The CDR3 DNA reads TGCGCCAGCAGCCAATCCCCGGGGGGGGCCGCGAGTGGTGGCTACACCTTC. This codes for CASSQSPGGAASGGYTF.

The rearrangement links TRBV5-1 to TRBJ2-3, with D maybe TRBD1 (5 bases). Germline lookup yields CDR1 SGHRS and CDR2 YFSETQ. This CDR3 region has 14 residues. V was trimmed by 5 bases and J by 2 bases, leaving 12 bases between them. The CDR3 loop is CASSRTPNTDTQYF. The CDR3 bases are TGCGCCAGCAGTCGGACACCGAACACAGATACGCAGTATTTT.

The chain has TRBV10-3 and TRBJ1-5; D is ambiguous. The CDR3 is 14 amino acids. Germline V gene data show CDR1 as ENHRY and CDR2 as SYGVKD. V lost 3 bases and J 0 bases, leaving 6 bases between the germline ends. Here the CDR3 DNA reads TGTGCCATCAGTGACAGCGTTAGCAATCAGCCCCAGCATTTT. Protein: CAISDSVSNQPQHF.